This passage covers 8 T cell receptor beta chains from one sample sequenced in a study of CD8 T cells in ankylosing spondylitis. MiXCR, run by TCRdb on the 5' RACE reads, gives a single entry per CDR3 protein. Of 150,000 to 200,000 distinct CDR3 sequences in the sample, 11% were seen once. Sequencing input: blood, either unsorted or a sorted T cell fraction (not recorded which). The receptor set was obtained from a male donor with ankylosing spondylitis or in good health (not recorded which).

This clonotype was observed at least ten times. V and J are TRBV11-2 and TRBJ2-4; TRBD1 agrees at 9 bases. Trimming cost V 5 bases and J 0 bases; bases outside gene matches: 14. The CDR3 loop spans 19 amino acids. Per germline, CDR1 SGHAT and CDR2 FQNNGV. The CDR3 DNA is TGTGCCAGCAGCCCACGCGCCGGGACAGGGAAATTAGCCAAAAACATTCAGTACTTC. Residues: CASSPRAGTGKLAKNIQYF. Full variable domain (missing parts from reference TRBV11-2 and TRBJ2-4): EAGVAQSPRYKIIEKRQSVAFWCNPISGHATLYWYQQILGQGPKLLIQFQNNGVVDDSQLPKDRFSAERLKGVDSTLKIQPAKLEDSAVYLCASSPRAGTGKLAKNIQYFGAGTRLSVL.

This clonotype was found many times. The chain uses TRBV20-1 and TRBJ1-5; D call uncertain. The germline gives CDR1 DFQATT, CDR2 SNEGSKA (reference sequence). Trimming shortened V by 0 bases and J by 3 bases, and 9 bases separated the two germline ends. The CDR3 totals 14 residues. CDR3 nucleotide sequence: TGCAGTGCTAGAGATCGGAGATTCAATCAGCCCCAGCATTTT. Translated, it gives CSARDRRFNQPQHF.

The gene calls are TRBV7-8 and TRBJ1-1, with a weak D call TRBD1 (5 bases). The CDR3 has 18 residues. Trimming stripped 1 base from V and 1 base from J, with 19 bases between. From germline, CDR1 is SGHVS and CDR2 FQNEAQ. DNA of the CDR3: TGTGCCAGCAGCTTAGTACCTTGGTCGTCAGGGAAGAACACTGAAGCTTTCTTT. Residues: CASSLVPWSSGKNTEAFF.

This clonotype was picked up a small number of times. J is TRBJ2-1 and V is TRBV29-1; 7 bases map to TRBD2. The germline CDR1 and CDR2 sequences are SQVTM and ANQGSEA. Germline trimming cut 7 bases from V and 1 base from J; bases unmatched to any gene: 13. This CDR3 comprises 16 residues. CDR3 region: CSAGHRPGGSYNEQFF. The CDR3 DNA is TGCAGCGCTGGCCACCGACCGGGGGGTTCCTACAATGAGCAGTTCTTC.

This clonotype was detected ten times or more. CDR3 nucleotide sequence: TGCAGTGCTAGATGGACAGGGATGGCAGATACGCAGTATTTT. This sequence encodes CSARWTGMADTQYF. The chain is built from TRBV20-1 and TRBJ2-3; 8 bases align to TRBD1. Germline lookup yields CDR1 DFQATT and CDR2 SNEGSKA (reference sequence). V shed 2 bases, J shed 4 bases, and the junction held 5 bases outside the gene matches. The CDR3 extends over 14 amino acids.

The table lists this clonotype with many counts. V usage is TRBV29-1 and J usage is TRBJ2-7; D uncertain. Germline CDR1 is SQVTM and CDR2 is ANQGSEA. The CDR3 length is 12 residues. Trimming took off 5 bases at V and 3 bases at J, with 11 bases between the two ends. The CDR3 loop is CSVNDGSYEQYF. The CDR3 nucleotides are TGCAGCGTTAACGACGGCAGCTACGAGCAGTACTTC.

In this sample, this clonotype turned up a few times. This chain joins TRBV6-1 and TRBJ1-2, with 10 bases fitting TRBD1. The CDR3 loop spans 14 amino acids. V shed 0 bases and J 6 bases; nucleotides not matched to a gene: 1. Germline-derived CDR1 and CDR2 are MNHNS and SASEGT. The CDR3 region is CASSEAGQGDGYTF. The CDR3 region has the DNA TGTGCCAGCAGTGAAGCTGGACAGGGGGATGGCTACACCTTC.

The chain has TRBV7-2 and TRBJ2-1; TRBD1 aligns across 8 bases. Germline V gene sequence: CDR1 SGHTA, CDR2 FQGNSA. Trimming cost V 3 bases and J 6 bases; bases outside gene matches: 4. The CDR3 has 14 residues. The CDR3 loop reads CASSLGQAGNEQFF. CDR3 nucleotides: TGTGCCAGCAGCTTGGGACAGGCAGGCAATGAGCAGTTCTTC.